The 30 T cell receptor beta chains below come from one sample, sequenced in a study of T cell responses to AZD1222 COVID-19 vaccine. Profiling relied on immunoSEQ multiplex PCR, and the TCRdb table lists in-frame clones only, not all of them. Of some 120,000 clones listed, about 90% are singletons. This specimen consisted of peripheral blood, obtained on day 0 of MenACWY control vaccination. These receptors came from an adult in good health.

The chain couples TRBV5-1 to TRBJ2-2; TRBD1 matches 8 bases. J was trimmed by 0 bases and V by 4 bases; bases with no gene match: 5. CDR1 SGHRS and CDR2 YFSETQ come from the germline V gene. The CDR3 extends over 16 amino acids. The CDR3 DNA reads TGCGCCAGCAGCCGGACAGGGAGCGCGAACACCGGGGAGCTGTTTTTT. Translated: CASSRTGSANTGELFF.

The J gene is TRBJ2-1, the V gene TRBV24-1, with TRBD2 matching 12 bases. The CDR3 runs 16 residues. Germline V CDR1 and CDR2: KGHDR, SFDVKD. Trimming took 7 bases from V and 10 from J; bases not matched to a gene: 13. In nucleotides, the CDR3 is TGTGCCACCAGCGACTACGGACTAGCGGGAACACGAGAGCAGTTCTTC. Residues: CATSDYGLAGTREQFF.

The chain joins TRBV24-1 to TRBJ2-7, with D perhaps TRBD1 (6 bases). Deletions cut 5 bases from V and 3 bases from J, with 16 bases between. CDR3 size: 15 residues. CDR1 KGHDR and CDR2 SFDVKD come from the germline V gene. The CDR3 here is CATSGNRDTNYEQYF. The CDR3 region has the DNA TGTGCCACCAGTGGTAACCGGGACACCAACTACGAGCAGTACTTC.

The V call is TRBV6-2 or TRBV6-3, the J call TRBJ1-1; D is unresolved. Germline loops: CDR1 MNHEY, CDR2 SVGEGT. Trimming cost V 6 bases and J 0 bases, with 17 bases left between them. The CDR3 has 16 residues. The CDR3 protein is CASSADGRRVNTEAFF. CDR3 bases: TGTGCCAGCAGCGCCGACGGGAGACGCGTGAACACTGAAGCTTTCTTT.

V usage is TRBV30 and J usage is TRBJ2-2; D unclear. Germline lookup yields CDR1 GTSNPN and CDR2 SVGIG (reference sequence). Trimming took off 2 bases at V and 4 bases at J, with 11 bases between the two ends. The CDR3 runs to 14 residues. CDR3 sequence reads: CAWSRNIGTGELFF. CDR3 DNA sequence: TGTGCCTGGAGTAGGAACATTGGCACCGGGGAGCTGTTTTTT.

This chain connects TRBV15 to TRBJ1-3; 7 nucleotides align to TRBD1. The CDR3 is 15 residues long. CDR1 is LNHNV, CDR2 YYDKDF, per germline (reference sequence). The V gene end was trimmed by 5 bases and the J gene end by 9 bases; junction bases not matched to a gene: 13. For the CDR3, the DNA is TGTGCCACCAGCCGACAAGACAGGGATGAGGTCACCATATATTTT. Translating it yields CATSRQDRDEVTIYF.

The chain links TRBV6-5 to TRBJ2-3; D possibly corresponds to TRBD1 (5 bases). The CDR3 sequence is 12 residues long. Trimming shortened V by 6 bases and J by 8 bases, and 12 bases separated the two germline ends. Germline V gene lookup returns CDR1 MNHEY and CDR2 SVGAGI. The CDR3 bases are TGTGCCAGCAGACCCGACAGTTTTACGCAGTATTTT. This translates into CASRPDSFTQYF.

CDR3 sequence reads: CASSETGFRTDTQYF. The CDR3 region has the DNA TGTGCCAGCAGCGAGACAGGGTTTCGCACAGATACGCAGTATTTT. V gene TRBV7-6 combines with J gene TRBJ2-3; TRBD1 matches at 7 bases. The CDR3 is made up of 15 amino acids. Unmatched junction bases numbered 6, after V lost 5 bases and J lost 1 base. Germline values: CDR1 SGHVS, CDR2 FNYEAQ.

V and J are TRBV5-4 and TRBJ1-3; TRBD1 might be the D (5 bases). V lost 0 bases and J lost 2, with 12 bases in between. The CDR3 totals 16 residues. The germline V gene has CDR1 SGHNT and CDR2 YYREEE (reference sequence). CDR3 loop: CASSLGAAGTGNTIYF. DNA of the CDR3: TGTGCCAGCAGCTTGGGGGCGGCAGGGACTGGAAACACCATATATTTT.

This sequence joins TRBV19 and TRBJ1-3; D is uncertain. The CDR3 spans 16 residues. Germline-derived CDR1 and CDR2 are LNHDA and SQIVND (reference sequence). Between the trimmed V and J ends, which lost 3 bases and 2 bases, there was a span of 14 bases. The CDR3 loop is CASSIISGFTGNTIYF. CDR3 coding DNA: TGTGCCAGTAGTATTATCAGTGGTTTCACTGGAAACACCATATATTTT. Combining the CDR3 with reference TRBV19 and TRBJ1-3 gives the whole variable domain DGGITQSPKYLFRKEGQNVTLSCEQNLNHDAMYWYRQDPGQGLRLIYYSQIVNDFQKGDIAEGYSVSREKKESFPLTVTSAQKNPTAFYLCASSIISGFTGNTIYFGEGSWLTVV.

This rearrangement joins TRBV6-1 to TRBJ2-2, with D hard to call. Germline V CDR1 and CDR2: MNHNS, SASEGT. The V and J ends lost 2 bases and 3 bases respectively, with 4 bases between them. This CDR3 region has 13 residues. The CDR3 loop reads CASSELYTGELFF. The DNA of the CDR3 is TGTGCCAGCAGTGAACTGTACACCGGGGAGCTGTTTTTT.

V and J are TRBV11-2 and TRBJ2-7; a possible D gene is TRBD1 (6 bases). The ends were cut back, 9 bases at V and 5 bases at J, with 14 bases in the middle. CDR1 is SGHAT and CDR2 is FQNNGV in the germline V gene. The CDR3 has 12 amino acids. DNA for the CDR3: TGTGCCAGTCACAGGGTACGGGACGAGCAGTACTTC. As protein: CASHRVRDEQYF.

The CDR3 here is CASRDRDRVVGNTIYF. The DNA for the CDR3 is TGTGCCAGCAGAGACCGGGACAGGGTGGTCGGAAACACCATATATTTT. The V gene is TRBV13, the J gene TRBJ1-3; TRBD1 matches 9 bases. Germline lookup yields CDR1 PRHDT and CDR2 FYEKMQ (reference sequence). V gave up 6 bases and J gave up 4 bases; unmatched junction bases: 10. The CDR3 runs to 16 residues.

This chain connects TRBV5-1 to TRBJ2-7; 9 bases map to TRBD2. The CDR3 has 14 residues. After removal of 4 bases from V and 1 base from J, the junction contained 3 bases not matched to a gene. Germline CDR1 reads SGHRS; CDR2 reads YFSETQ. The CDR3 bases are TGCGCCAGCAGCGTTAGCGGGGGATCCTACGAGCAGTACTTC. It yields the protein CASSVSGGSYEQYF.

About this clone itself: The identical CDR3 is also encoded by other nucleotide sequences in the sample. V is TRBV6-1 and J is TRBJ2-3; 12 nucleotides align to TRBD2. V was pared by 2 bases and J by 4 bases, with 1 base of the junction left unmatched. In germline, CDR1 is MNHNS, CDR2 SASEGT. CDR3 length: 15 residues. The CDR3 bases are TGTGCCAGCAGTGAACTAGCGGGGGGGCCAGATACGCAGTATTTT. It yields the protein CASSELAGGPDTQYF.

The chain links TRBV19 to TRBJ1-1; 9 bases agree with TRBD1. CDR3 length: 15 residues. The germline V gene has CDR1 LNHDA and CDR2 SQIVND (reference sequence). J was trimmed by 2 bases and V by 7 bases; bases with no gene match: 8. The CDR3, as DNA: TGTGCCAGTAAAATCACAGGGGGCGGCAACACTGAAGCTTTCTTT. Its protein product is CASKITGGGNTEAFF.

This chain links TRBV11-2 with TRBJ1-3, with D hard to call. V lost 5 bases to trimming and J lost 3 bases, with 11 bases between them. This CDR3 spans 14 amino acids. Germline CDR1 is SGHAT and CDR2 is FQNNGV. CDR3 protein: CASSPHSDGNTIYF. DNA of the CDR3: TGTGCCAGCAGCCCGCATTCCGATGGAAACACCATATATTTT.

This rearrangement joins TRBV4-3 to TRBJ2-5; 8 nucleotides line up with TRBD1. V trimming: 1 base; J trimming: 4 bases; junction bases outside the gene matches: 5. Looked up from germline, CDR1 is LGHNA and CDR2 is YSLEER. The CDR3 totals 15 residues. This CDR3 reads CASSQGGQVGETQYF. The CDR3 DNA sequence: TGCGCCAGCAGCCAAGGGGGACAGGTTGGAGAGACCCAGTACTTC.

The chain uses TRBV5-1 and TRBJ2-2; 11 nucleotides agree with TRBD2. The junction had 5 bases not matched to a gene; V was cut back by 0 bases and J by 4 bases. The CDR3 extends over 17 amino acids. Germline lookup yields CDR1 SGHRS and CDR2 YFSETQ. CDR3 protein: CASSLAAGTSGTGELFF. In DNA, the CDR3 is TGCGCCAGCAGCTTGGCGGCTGGGACTAGCGGCACCGGGGAGCTGTTTTTT.

J is TRBJ2-7 and V is TRBV10-2; TRBD1 is a possible D gene (6 bases). The CDR3 runs 15 residues. Germline V gene sequence: CDR1 WSHSY, CDR2 SAAADI. V lost 5 bases, J lost 1 base, and 15 bases lay in between. The CDR3 loop is CASSNYRVGSYEQYF. The CDR3 nucleotides are TGCGCCAGCAGTAATTACAGGGTAGGGTCCTACGAGCAGTACTTC.

CDR3 bases: TGTGCCAGCAGCGTAGGGCCTAGCTTCCGCACAGATACGCAGTATTTT. It is translated as CASSVGPSFRTDTQYF. The V and J genes are TRBV9 and TRBJ2-3; maybe TRBD2 (5 bases). This CDR3 region has 16 residues. The V end was cut by 0 bases, the J end by 1 base, with 12 bases between. CDR1 is SGDLS, CDR2 YYNGEE, per germline.

This CDR3 is CASSQDSGRITGELFF. The CDR3 nucleotides read TGCGCCAGCAGCCAAGACTCCGGGCGGATCACCGGGGAGCTGTTTTTT. This chain uses TRBV4-3 with TRBJ2-2; D gene ambiguous. CDR1 LGHNA and CDR2 YSLEER come from the germline V gene. V was clipped by 0 bases and J by 4 bases, with 12 bases between them. The CDR3 runs 16 residues.

V is TRBV3-1 (or the pseudogene TRBV3-2) and J is TRBJ1-3, with unresolved D. The germline V gene has CDR1 LGHDT and CDR2 YNNKEL (reference sequence). The CDR3 sequence is 13 residues long. Trimming took off 4 bases at V and 8 bases at J, with 12 bases between the two ends. Written as DNA, the CDR3 is TGTGCCAGCAGCCCTGATCTAAGGGACACCATATATTTT. It translates to CASSPDLRDTIYF.

V is TRBV5-4 and J is TRBJ2-1, with a possible D match to TRBD1 (5 bases). V lost 1 base and J 0 bases, leaving 14 bases between the germline ends. There are 17 residues in the CDR3. Germline CDR1 SGHNT, CDR2 YYREEE (reference sequence). CDR3 bases: TGTGCCAGCAGCTTGTGGGGCAGGCTTAGCTCCTACAATGAGCAGTTCTTC. Protein product: CASSLWGRLSSYNEQFF.

V usage is TRBV2 and J usage is TRBJ1-2; possibly TRBD1 for D (5 bases). Germline CDR1 and CDR2: SNHLY and FYNNEI. The CDR3 consists of 13 residues. V gave up 7 bases and J gave up 2 bases, with 11 bases separating them. Here the CDR3 reads CASKRDPNYGYTF. The CDR3 DNA reads as TGTGCCAGCAAAAGGGACCCAAACTATGGCTACACCTTC.

The DNA for the CDR3 is TGTGCCAGCAGTGAGGAGGGACTAGCGGGGGTTACCTACGAGCAGTACTTC. Its translation is CASSEEGLAGVTYEQYF. The chain uses TRBV6-1 and TRBJ2-7, with 14 positions matching TRBD2. The germline V gene encodes CDR1 MNHNS and CDR2 SASEGT. The length of the CDR3 is 17 residues. Trimming removed 3 bases from V and 2 bases from J; junction bases left unmatched: 6.

The rearrangement joins TRBV10-3 to TRBJ1-1; the D is unclear. Trimming shortened V by 0 bases and J by 7 bases, and 6 bases separated the two germline ends. Germline CDR1 ENHRY, CDR2 SYGVKD. The CDR3 is made up of 12 amino acids. The CDR3 protein is CAISESGFEAFF. The CDR3 bases are TGTGCCATCAGTGAGTCGGGGTTTGAAGCTTTCTTT.

The rearrangement joins TRBV19 to TRBJ1-5; possible D gene TRBD1, 6 bases. Germline CDR1 LNHDA, CDR2 SQIVND (reference sequence). The CDR3 has 15 amino acids. V lost 3 bases, J lost 4 bases, and 13 bases lay in between. CDR3 sequence: CASSIADRSNQPQHF. CDR3 DNA: TGTGCCAGTAGTATTGCGGACAGATCAAATCAGCCCCAGCATTTT. The full variable domain, completed using reference TRBV19 and TRBJ1-5, is DGGITQSPKYLFRKEGQNVTLSCEQNLNHDAMYWYRQDPGQGLRLIYYSQIVNDFQKGDIAEGYSVSREKKESFPLTVTSAQKNPTAFYLCASSIADRSNQPQHFGDGTRLSIL.

The V gene is TRBV5-6, the J gene TRBJ1-4; TRBD1 matches 8 bases. Trimming cost V 5 bases and J 8 bases; bases outside gene matches: 5. CDR1 SGHDT and CDR2 YYEEEE come from the germline V gene. The CDR3 sequence is 13 residues long. CDR3 protein: CASRDRDREKLFF. The CDR3 coding sequence is TGTGCCAGCAGGGACCGGGACAGGGAAAAACTGTTTTTT.

This CDR3 reads CASSQPPKLASQETQYF. CDR3 coding DNA: TGCGCCAGCAGTCAACCCCCCAAGCTAGCGAGCCAAGAGACCCAGTACTTC. The rearrangement uses TRBV23-1 and TRBJ2-5, with D possibly matching TRBD2 (6 bases). Being an ORF, TRBV23-1 has a function that is uncertain. Trimming stripped 2 bases from V and 1 base from J, with 17 bases between. The CDR3 covers 17 residues.